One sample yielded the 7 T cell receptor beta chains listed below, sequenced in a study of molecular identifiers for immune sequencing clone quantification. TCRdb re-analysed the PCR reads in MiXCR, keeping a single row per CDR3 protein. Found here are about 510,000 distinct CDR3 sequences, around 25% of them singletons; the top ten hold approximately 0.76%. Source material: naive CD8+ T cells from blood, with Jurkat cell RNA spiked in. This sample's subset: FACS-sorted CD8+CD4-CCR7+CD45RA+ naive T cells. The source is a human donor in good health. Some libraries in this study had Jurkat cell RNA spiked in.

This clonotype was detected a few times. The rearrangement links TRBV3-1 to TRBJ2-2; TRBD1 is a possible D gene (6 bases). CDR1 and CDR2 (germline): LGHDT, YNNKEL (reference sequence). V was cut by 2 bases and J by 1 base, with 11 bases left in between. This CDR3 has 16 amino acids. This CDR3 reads CASSQFPGQNTGELFF. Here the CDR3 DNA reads TGTGCCAGCAGCCAATTTCCGGGACAGAACACCGGGGAGCTGTTTTTT.

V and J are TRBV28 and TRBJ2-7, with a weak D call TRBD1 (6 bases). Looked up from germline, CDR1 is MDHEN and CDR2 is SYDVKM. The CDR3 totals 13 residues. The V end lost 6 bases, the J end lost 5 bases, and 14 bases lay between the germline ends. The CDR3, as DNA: TGTGCCAGCAGGTCAACAGGGCTGAACGAGCAGTACTTC. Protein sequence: CASRSTGLNEQYF.

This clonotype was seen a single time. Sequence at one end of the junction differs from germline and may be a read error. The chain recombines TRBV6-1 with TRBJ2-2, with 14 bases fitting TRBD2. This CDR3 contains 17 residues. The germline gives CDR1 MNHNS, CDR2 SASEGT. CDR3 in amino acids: CTSRLPGLAGGGGELFF. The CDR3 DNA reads TGTACCAGCAGACTCCCCGGACTAGCGGGGGGCGGTGGGGAGCTGTTTTTT.

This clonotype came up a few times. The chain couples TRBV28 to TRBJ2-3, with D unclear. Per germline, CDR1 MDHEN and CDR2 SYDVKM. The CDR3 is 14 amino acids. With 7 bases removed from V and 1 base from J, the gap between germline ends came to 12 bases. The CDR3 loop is CASIGWGGTDTQYF. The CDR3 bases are TGTGCCAGCATAGGTTGGGGTGGCACAGATACGCAGTATTTT.

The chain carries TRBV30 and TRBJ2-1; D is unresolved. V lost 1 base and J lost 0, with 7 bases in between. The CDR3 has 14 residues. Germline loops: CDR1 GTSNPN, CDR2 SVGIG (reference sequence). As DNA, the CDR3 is TGTGCCTGGAGTGGCCTTGACTCCTACAATGAGCAGTTCTTC. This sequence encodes CAWSGLDSYNEQFF. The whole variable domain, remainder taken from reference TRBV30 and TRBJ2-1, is SQTIHQWPATLVQPVGSPLSLECTVEGTSNPNLYWYRQAAGRGLQLLFYSVGIGQISSEVPQNLSASRPQDRQFILSSKKLLLSDSGFYLCAWSGLDSYNEQFFGPGTRLTVL.

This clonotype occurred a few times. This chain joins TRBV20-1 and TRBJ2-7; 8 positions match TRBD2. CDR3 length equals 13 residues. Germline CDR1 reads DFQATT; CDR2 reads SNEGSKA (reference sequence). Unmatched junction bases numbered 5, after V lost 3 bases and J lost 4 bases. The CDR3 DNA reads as TGCAGTGCTAGGGCGGGGGGATCGTACGAGCAGTACTTC. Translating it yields CSARAGGSYEQYF.

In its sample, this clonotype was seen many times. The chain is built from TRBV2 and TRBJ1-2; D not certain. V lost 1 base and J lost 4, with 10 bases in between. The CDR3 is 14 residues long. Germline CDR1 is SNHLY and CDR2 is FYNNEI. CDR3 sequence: CASSEEDLLYGYTF. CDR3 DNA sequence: TGTGCCAGCAGTGAAGAGGATTTACTCTATGGCTACACCTTC.